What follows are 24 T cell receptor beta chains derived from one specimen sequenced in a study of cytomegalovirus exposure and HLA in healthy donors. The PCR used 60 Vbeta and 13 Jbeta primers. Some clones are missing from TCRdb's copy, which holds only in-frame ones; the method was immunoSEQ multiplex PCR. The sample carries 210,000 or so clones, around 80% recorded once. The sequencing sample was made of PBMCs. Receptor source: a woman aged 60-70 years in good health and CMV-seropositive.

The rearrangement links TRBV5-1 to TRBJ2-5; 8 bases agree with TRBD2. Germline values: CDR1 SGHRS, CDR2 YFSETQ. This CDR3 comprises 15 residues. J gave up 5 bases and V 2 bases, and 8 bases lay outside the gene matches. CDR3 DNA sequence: TGCGCCAGCAGCTTAACCGGGACTAGGCGTGAGACCCAGTACTTC. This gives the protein CASSLTGTRRETQYF.

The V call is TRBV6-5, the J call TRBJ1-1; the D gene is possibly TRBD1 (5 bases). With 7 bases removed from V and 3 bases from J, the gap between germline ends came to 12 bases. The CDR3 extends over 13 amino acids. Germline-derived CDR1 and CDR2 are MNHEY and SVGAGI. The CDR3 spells CASTRGEYTEAFF. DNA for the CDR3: TGTGCCAGCACCCGGGGGGAATACACTGAAGCTTTCTTT.

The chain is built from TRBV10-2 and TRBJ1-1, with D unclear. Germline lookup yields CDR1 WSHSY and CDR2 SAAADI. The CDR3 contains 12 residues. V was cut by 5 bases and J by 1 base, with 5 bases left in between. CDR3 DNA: TGCGCCAGCAGTACCGGGAACACTGAAGCTTTCTTT. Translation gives CASSTGNTEAFF.

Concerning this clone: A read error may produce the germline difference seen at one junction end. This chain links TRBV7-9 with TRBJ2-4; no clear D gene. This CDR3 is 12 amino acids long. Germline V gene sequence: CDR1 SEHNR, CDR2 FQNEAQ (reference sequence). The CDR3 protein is CSSSRDLNIQYF. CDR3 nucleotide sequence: TGTTCCAGCAGCCGCGATTTAAACATTCAGTACTTC.

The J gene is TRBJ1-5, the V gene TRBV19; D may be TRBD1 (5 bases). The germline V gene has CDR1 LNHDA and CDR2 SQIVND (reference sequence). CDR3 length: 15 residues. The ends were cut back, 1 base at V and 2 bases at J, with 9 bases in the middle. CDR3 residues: CASSIVPGGNQPQHF. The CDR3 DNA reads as TGTGCCAGTAGTATAGTACCGGGGGGCAATCAGCCCCAGCATTTT.

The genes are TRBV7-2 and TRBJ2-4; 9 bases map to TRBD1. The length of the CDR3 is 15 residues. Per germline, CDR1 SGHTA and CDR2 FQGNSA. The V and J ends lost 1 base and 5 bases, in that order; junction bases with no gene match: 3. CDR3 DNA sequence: TGTGCCAGCAGCTTAGTATGGACAGGGGAAAACATTCAGTACTTC. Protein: CASSLVWTGENIQYF.

The CDR3 DNA reads TGTGCCAGCAGGCTGACAGCTTATAACTATGGCTACACCTTC. As protein: CASRLTAYNYGYTF. This rearrangement joins TRBV6-5 to TRBJ1-2; TRBD1 is a possible D gene (5 bases). The germline V gene has CDR1 MNHEY and CDR2 SVGAGI. This CDR3 has 14 amino acids. Deletions cut 6 bases from V and 1 base from J, with 12 bases between.

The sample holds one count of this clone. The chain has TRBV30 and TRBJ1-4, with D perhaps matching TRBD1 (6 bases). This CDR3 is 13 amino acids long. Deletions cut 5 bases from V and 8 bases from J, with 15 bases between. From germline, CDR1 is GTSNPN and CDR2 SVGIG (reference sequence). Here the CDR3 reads CAWGQFEIEKLFF. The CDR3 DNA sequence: TGTGCCTGGGGACAGTTCGAGATCGAAAAACTGTTTTTT.

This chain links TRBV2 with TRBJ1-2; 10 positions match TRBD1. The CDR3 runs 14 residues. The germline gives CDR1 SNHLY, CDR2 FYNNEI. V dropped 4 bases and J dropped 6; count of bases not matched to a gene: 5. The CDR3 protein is CASSVGQGRNGYTF. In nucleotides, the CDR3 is TGTGCCAGCAGTGTGGGACAGGGGAGGAATGGCTACACCTTC. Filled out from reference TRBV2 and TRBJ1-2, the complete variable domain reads EPEVTQTPSHQVTQMGQEVILRCVPISNHLYFYWYRQILGQKVEFLVSFYNNEISEKSEIFDDQFSVERPDGSNFTLKIRSTKLEDSAMYFCASSVGQGRNGYTFGSGTRLTVV.

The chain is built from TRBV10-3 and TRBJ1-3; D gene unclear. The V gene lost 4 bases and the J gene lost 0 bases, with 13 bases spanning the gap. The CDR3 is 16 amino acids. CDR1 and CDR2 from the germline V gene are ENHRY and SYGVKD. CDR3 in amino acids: CAISAPIGSSGNTIYF. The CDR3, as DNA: TGTGCCATCAGTGCCCCAATAGGGAGCTCTGGAAACACCATATATTTT.

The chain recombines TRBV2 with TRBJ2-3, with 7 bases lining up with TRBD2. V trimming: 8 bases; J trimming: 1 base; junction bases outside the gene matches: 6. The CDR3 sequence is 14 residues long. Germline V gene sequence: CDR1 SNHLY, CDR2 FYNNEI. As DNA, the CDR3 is TGTGCCAGCGGGCGGGAGTCTGGCACAGATACGCAGTATTTT. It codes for CASGRESGTDTQYF.

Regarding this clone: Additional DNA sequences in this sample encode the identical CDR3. The DNA for the CDR3 is TGTGCCAGCAGCCCCTTCTACGAGCAGTACTTC. Translating it yields CASSPFYEQYF. The chain carries TRBV2 and TRBJ2-7; D remains unclear. The V and J ends lost 6 bases and 3 bases respectively, with 6 bases between them. The CDR3 is 11 amino acids. Germline-derived CDR1 and CDR2 are SNHLY and FYNNEI.

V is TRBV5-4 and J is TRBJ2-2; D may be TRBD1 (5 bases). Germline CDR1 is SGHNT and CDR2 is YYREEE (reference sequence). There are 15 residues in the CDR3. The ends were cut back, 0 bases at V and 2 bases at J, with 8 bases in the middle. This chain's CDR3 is CASSLGDRNTGELFF. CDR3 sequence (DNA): TGTGCCAGCAGCTTGGGAGACAGAAACACCGGGGAGCTGTTTTTT.

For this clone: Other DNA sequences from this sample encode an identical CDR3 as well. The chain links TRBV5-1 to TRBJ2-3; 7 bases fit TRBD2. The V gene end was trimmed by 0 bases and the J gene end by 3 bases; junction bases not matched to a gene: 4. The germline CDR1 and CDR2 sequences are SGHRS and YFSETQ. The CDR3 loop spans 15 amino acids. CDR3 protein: CASSLAGGGTDTQYF. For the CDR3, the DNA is TGCGCCAGCAGCTTGGCGGGGGGTGGAACAGATACGCAGTATTTT.

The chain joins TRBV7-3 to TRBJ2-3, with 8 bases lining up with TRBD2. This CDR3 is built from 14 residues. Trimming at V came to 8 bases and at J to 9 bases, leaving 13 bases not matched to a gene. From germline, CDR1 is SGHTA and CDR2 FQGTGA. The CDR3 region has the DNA TGTGCCAGCGGAAGCGGGGGCCCCTTGAAGACGCAGTATTTT. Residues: CASGSGGPLKTQYF. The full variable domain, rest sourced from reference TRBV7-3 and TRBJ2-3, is GAGVSQTPSNKVTEKGKYVELRCDPISGHTALYWYRQSLGQGPEFLIYFQGTGAADDSGLPNDRFFAVRPEGSVSTLKIQRTERGDSAVYLCASGSGGPLKTQYFGPGTRLTVL.

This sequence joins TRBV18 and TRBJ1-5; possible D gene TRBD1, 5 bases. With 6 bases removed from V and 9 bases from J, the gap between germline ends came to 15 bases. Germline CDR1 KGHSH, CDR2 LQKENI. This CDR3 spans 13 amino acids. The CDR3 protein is CASSSGDRWPQHF. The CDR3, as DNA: TGTGCCAGCTCCTCGGGGGACCGATGGCCCCAGCATTTT.

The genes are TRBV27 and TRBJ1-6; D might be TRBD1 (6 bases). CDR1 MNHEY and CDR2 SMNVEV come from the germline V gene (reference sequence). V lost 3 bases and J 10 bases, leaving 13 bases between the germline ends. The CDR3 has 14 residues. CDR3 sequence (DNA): TGTGCCAGCAGTTTGTTTCAGGGGCGATCACCCCTCCACTTT. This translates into CASSLFQGRSPLHF.

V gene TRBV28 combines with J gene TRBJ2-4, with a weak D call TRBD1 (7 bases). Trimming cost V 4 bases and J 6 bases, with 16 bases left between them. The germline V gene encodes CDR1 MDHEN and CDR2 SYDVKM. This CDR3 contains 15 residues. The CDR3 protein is CASSSPQGRGNIQYF. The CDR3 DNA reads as TGTGCCAGCAGTTCCCCACAGGGGCGGGGAAACATTCAGTACTTC.

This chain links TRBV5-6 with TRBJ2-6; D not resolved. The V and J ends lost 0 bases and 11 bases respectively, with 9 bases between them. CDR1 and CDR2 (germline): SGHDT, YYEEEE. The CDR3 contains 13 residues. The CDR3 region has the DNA TGTGCCAGCAGCTTGGACGCCCGGGACGTCCTGACTTTC. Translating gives CASSLDARDVLTF.

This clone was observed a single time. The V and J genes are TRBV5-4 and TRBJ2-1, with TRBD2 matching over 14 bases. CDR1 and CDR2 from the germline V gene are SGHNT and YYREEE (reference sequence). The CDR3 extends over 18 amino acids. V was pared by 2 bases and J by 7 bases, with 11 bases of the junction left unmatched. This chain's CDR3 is CASSFTLRTSGGRNEQFF. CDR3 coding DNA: TGTGCCAGCAGCTTTACCCTCCGGACTAGCGGGGGGAGGAATGAGCAGTTCTTC.

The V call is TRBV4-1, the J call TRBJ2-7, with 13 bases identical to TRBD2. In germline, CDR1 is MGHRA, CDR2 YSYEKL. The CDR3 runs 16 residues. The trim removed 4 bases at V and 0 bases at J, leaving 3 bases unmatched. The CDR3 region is CASSRTSGGLSYEQYF. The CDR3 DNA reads TGCGCCAGCAGCCGGACTAGCGGGGGCCTCTCCTACGAGCAGTACTTC.

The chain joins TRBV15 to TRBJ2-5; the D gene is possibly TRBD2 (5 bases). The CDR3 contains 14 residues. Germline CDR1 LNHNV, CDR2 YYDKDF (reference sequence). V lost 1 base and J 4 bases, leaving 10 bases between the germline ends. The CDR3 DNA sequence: TGTGCCACCAGCAGAGTGGACTCTCGAGAGACCCAGTACTTC. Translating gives CATSRVDSRETQYF.

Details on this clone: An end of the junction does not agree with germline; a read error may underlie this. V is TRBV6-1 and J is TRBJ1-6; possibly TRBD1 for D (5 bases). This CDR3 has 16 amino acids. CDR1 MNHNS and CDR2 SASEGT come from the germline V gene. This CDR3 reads CASSEAAGRLNSPHHF. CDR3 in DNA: TGTGCCAGCAGTGAAGCAGCAGGGCGTCTCAATTCACCCCACCACTTT.

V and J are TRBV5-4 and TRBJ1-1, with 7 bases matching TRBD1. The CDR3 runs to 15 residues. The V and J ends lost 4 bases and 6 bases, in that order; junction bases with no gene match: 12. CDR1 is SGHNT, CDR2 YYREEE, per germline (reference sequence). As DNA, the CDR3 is TGTGCCAGCAGCCAAACCGACAGGGTTCCCGCTGAAGCTTTCTTT. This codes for CASSQTDRVPAEAFF.